The next 5 T cell receptor beta chains were all read from a single sample in a study of T-cell reconstitution after alpha-beta-depleted transplantation in children (dated by TCRdb to the mid-2010s). Reading the label with the study, this specimen's treatment or condition is: allogeneic hematopoietic cell transplantation with graft depleted of TCRalphabeta T cells and CD19 B cells. Library preparation was by PCR. The run used an Illumina HiSeq 2500. To normalize quantification of the TCRbeta repertoire, the TCR libraries were built with molecular barcoding that relied on unique molecular identifiers. The public reads were run again by TCRdb, first through fastp at Q25 and then through MiXCR, and only productive beta chains were kept. Records with the same CDR3 protein are collapsed into one entry carrying the most frequent genes and DNA. The sample data list approximately 800,000 distinct CDR3 sequences, and 15% to 20% of these were observed just once. The ten largest clones represent around 5.3% of the sample.

Sequenced material: PBMCs, mostly from graft donor cells, taken 360 days after TCRalphabeta/CD19-depleted stem cell transplant. These receptors all stem from a male patient between 10 and 17 years old who had a stem cell transplant for acute lymphoblastic leukemia, so the T cells may come from the graft donor.

The V call is TRBV29-1, the J call TRBJ2-1, with TRBD2 identical over 15 bases. Unmatched junction bases numbered 10, after V lost 7 bases and J lost 6 bases. The CDR3 runs to 16 residues. CDR1 SQVTM and CDR2 ANQGSEA come from the germline V gene. The CDR3 DNA reads TGCAGCGGGGGACTAGCGGGAGGTTCCCTTCTCAATGAGCAGTTCTTC. This translates into CSGGLAGGSLLNEQFF.

The chain carries TRBV14 and TRBJ2-1, with D uncertain. CDR1 is SGHDN, CDR2 FVKESK, per germline. Trimming left V 11 bases short and J 6 bases short, with 20 bases between. This CDR3 contains 14 residues. For the CDR3, the DNA is TGTGCCGTCAACCCGCACGGAAAGCCCAATGAGCAGTTCTTC. It yields the protein CAVNPHGKPNEQFF.

This chain uses TRBV20-1 with TRBJ2-7, with D perhaps TRBD2 (6 bases). CDR3 length equals 15 residues. Trimming left V 0 bases short and J 5 bases short, with 17 bases between. CDR1 is DFQATT, CDR2 SNEGSKA, per germline (reference sequence). The CDR3 DNA sequence: TGCAGTGCTAGAGATCATGCGGGACTGGGGGACGAGCAGTACTTC. Its translation is CSARDHAGLGDEQYF.

This clonotype was detected many times. V and J are TRBV24-1 and TRBJ2-1; 14 positions agree with TRBD2. The junction had 5 bases not matched to a gene; V was cut back by 1 base and J by 7 bases. CDR1 is KGHDR, CDR2 SFDVKD, per germline. The CDR3 is made up of 17 amino acids. The DNA for the CDR3 is TGTGCCACCAGTGATTTCGGGACTAGCGGGAGTGTGAATGAGCAGTTCTTC. Its protein is CATSDFGTSGSVNEQFF.

The chain couples TRBV5-1 to TRBJ2-7; tentatively, D is TRBD1 (6 bases). This CDR3 region has 16 residues. Germline V gene sequence: CDR1 SGHRS, CDR2 YFSETQ. With 0 bases removed from V and 3 bases from J, the gap between germline ends came to 16 bases. The CDR3 nucleotides are TGCGCCAGCAGCTTGGAAGGGACACCGCTCAACTACGAGCAGTACTTC. Its protein is CASSLEGTPLNYEQYF.